The 21 T cell receptor beta chains below come from one sample, sequenced in a study of response to subunit inactivated influenza vaccine. TCRdb used MiXCR to reprocess the RT-PCR reads, holding one entry per CDR3 protein. This repertoire shows just over 300,000 distinct CDR3 sequences, 21% found once; its top ten account for 10%. Sequencing was performed on PBMCs from blood, taken around 22 months after vaccination. These receptors were taken from a man in his fifties or sixties who received an inactivated influenza vaccine.

This clonotype was recorded once. The rearrangement uses TRBV11-2 and TRBJ2-7, with D uncertain. CDR3 length: 17 amino acids. Germline loops: CDR1 SGHAT, CDR2 FQNNGV. The V and J ends lost 5 bases and 5 bases respectively, with 25 bases between them. The CDR3 DNA reads as TGTGCCAGCAGCCACGGATTCCCCGACAATACTCCGGACGAGCAGTACTTC. Translation: CASSHGFPDNTPDEQYF.

This clonotype was seen a handful of times. The V and J genes are TRBV12-3 or TRBV12-4 and TRBJ1-2; maybe TRBD1 (5 bases). With 3 bases removed from V and 8 bases from J, the gap between germline ends came to 10 bases. This CDR3 is built from 12 residues. CDR3 sequence reads: CASSFGGAGYTF. In nucleotides, the CDR3 is TGTGCCAGCAGTTTTGGAGGGGCCGGCTACACCTTC.

V is TRBV7-2 and J is TRBJ1-1, with D possibly TRBD1 on 5 matching bases. V lost 4 bases to trimming and J lost 0 bases, with 12 bases between them. CDR1 and CDR2 from the germline V gene are SGHTA and FQGNSA. This CDR3 is 15 amino acids long. The DNA for the CDR3 is TGTGCCAGCAGCTCTTCGAGGGGCATGAACACTGAAGCTTTCTTT. Protein sequence: CASSSSRGMNTEAFF.

There are a few counts of this clonotype. This chain uses TRBV5-1 with TRBJ2-4; 7 bases agree with TRBD1. This CDR3 has 15 residues. Germline lookup yields CDR1 SGHRS and CDR2 YFSETQ. V lost 3 bases to trimming and J lost 8 bases; unmatched junction nucleotides: 11. CDR3 in amino acids: CASSYSGTANYIQYF. The CDR3 nucleotides are TGCGCCAGCAGCTATTCCGGGACAGCCAACTACATTCAGTACTTC.

This clonotype was counted many times. J is TRBJ1-1 and V is TRBV14, with TRBD1 matching 8 bases. The CDR3 is made up of 13 amino acids. V trimming: 2 bases; J trimming: 8 bases; junction bases outside the gene matches: 4. From germline, CDR1 is SGHDN and CDR2 FVKESK. The CDR3 sequence is CASSQNRDREAFF. CDR3 in DNA: TGTGCCAGCAGCCAAAACCGGGACAGGGAAGCTTTCTTT.

This clonotype has more than one count but fewer than ten. The chain couples TRBV11-2 to TRBJ1-3; possible D gene TRBD1, 5 bases. From germline, CDR1 is SGHAT and CDR2 FQNNGV. The V end lost 5 bases, the J end lost 0 bases, and 11 bases lay between the germline ends. The CDR3 is 15 residues long. The CDR3 region is CASSKGRSSGNTIYF. The CDR3 bases are TGTGCCAGCAGCAAGGGACGGAGCTCTGGAAACACCATATATTTT.

The chain links TRBV5-5 to TRBJ1-2; D might be TRBD1 (5 bases). The CDR3 loop spans 15 amino acids. Germline loops: CDR1 SGHKS, CDR2 YYEKEE (reference sequence). Trimming pared 4 bases from V and 5 bases from J, leaving 18 bases between. The CDR3 here is CASSGLRGRNYGYTF. CDR3 bases: TGTGCCAGCAGCGGCTTACGGGGGAGGAATTATGGCTACACCTTC.

This sequence joins TRBV6-5 and TRBJ1-1, with D possibly TRBD1 on 5 matching bases. The CDR3 totals 13 residues. Germline V CDR1 and CDR2: MNHEY, SVGAGI. The V gene lost 4 bases and the J gene lost 7 bases, with 13 bases spanning the gap. CDR3 sequence reads: CASSLGVGSEAFF. CDR3 nucleotide sequence: TGTGCCAGCAGTTTAGGGGTTGGCAGTGAAGCTTTCTTT.

This clonotype was observed a handful of times. This chain uses TRBV3-1 with TRBJ2-3; 11 nucleotides agree with TRBD2. This CDR3 region has 20 residues. V lost 1 base, J lost 6 bases, and 18 bases stayed unmatched. The germline CDR1 and CDR2 sequences are LGHDT and YNNKEL (reference sequence). CDR3 protein: CASSQVGLAEKTTHIDTQYF. The CDR3 DNA is TGTGCCAGCAGCCAAGTGGGACTAGCGGAGAAAACTACCCACATTGATACGCAGTATTTT.

Only a few counts were recorded for this clonotype. The V and J genes are TRBV25-1 and TRBJ1-2, with D possibly TRBD1 on 5 matching bases. The CDR3 runs 14 residues. V dropped 3 bases and J dropped 2 bases, with 10 bases sitting between them. Per the germline V gene, CDR1 is MGHDK and CDR2 is SYGVNS. CDR3 loop: CASSDGGGNYGYTF. CDR3 coding DNA: TGTGCCAGCAGTGATGGCGGGGGAAACTATGGCTACACCTTC.

This clonotype was observed a few times. CDR3 in amino acids: CASSLVFWPHSNQPQHF. The CDR3 coding sequence is TGTGCCAGCAGCTTAGTTTTTTGGCCCCACAGCAATCAGCCCCAGCATTTT. V usage is TRBV7-8 and J usage is TRBJ1-5; D is uncertain. Germline V gene lookup returns CDR1 SGHVS and CDR2 FQNEAQ. The CDR3 is 17 residues long. Trimming left V 1 base short and J 1 base short, with 14 bases between.

This clonotype was seen a handful of times. The chain links TRBV28 to TRBJ1-5; D unclear. This CDR3 contains 14 residues. Germline assignment: CDR1 MDHEN and CDR2 SYDVKM. V was pared by 7 bases and J by 2 bases, with 12 bases between. The CDR3 region has the DNA TGTGCCAGCACTGGGTCCGTACGCAATCAGCCCCAGCATTTT. Protein: CASTGSVRNQPQHF.

The chain carries TRBV29-1 and TRBJ2-2; D possibly matches TRBD1 or TRBD2 (6 bases each). Germline CDR1 and CDR2: SQVTM and ANQGSEA. The V gene lost 2 bases and the J gene lost 7 bases, with 17 bases spanning the gap. This CDR3 is 15 amino acids long. The CDR3 protein is CSVELPGAVDGELFF. In DNA form, the CDR3 reads TGCAGCGTTGAACTTCCGGGGGCGGTGGACGGGGAGCTGTTTTTT.

The chain carries TRBV12-3 or TRBV12-4 and TRBJ1-2; D gene unclear. CDR3 length equals 13 residues. V was shortened by 1 base and J by 7 bases, with 10 bases between the two germline ends. CDR3 nucleotides: TGTGCCAGCAGTTTAGGGGCCGCCCTTGGCTACACCTTC. This translates into CASSLGAALGYTF.

In this sample, this clonotype turned up a few times. The chain carries TRBV4-3 and TRBJ2-5; 11 bases align to TRBD2. Germline V CDR1 and CDR2: LGHNA, YSLEER. V lost 4 bases, J lost 1 base, and 5 bases stayed unmatched. The CDR3 extends over 16 amino acids. The CDR3 region has the DNA TGCGCCAGCAGCCGGGGACTAGCGGACCTCCAAGAGACCCAGTACTTC. Translated, it gives CASSRGLADLQETQYF.

This clonotype was observed a handful of times. The chain carries TRBV5-1 and TRBJ2-7; 7 bases are a match to TRBD1. Per germline, CDR1 SGHRS and CDR2 YFSETQ. Trimming removed 0 bases from V and 2 bases from J; junction bases left unmatched: 2. This CDR3 has 14 amino acids. CDR3 sequence (DNA): TGCGCCAGCAGCTTGGCGGGACAGACCTACGAGCAGTACTTC. Protein: CASSLAGQTYEQYF.

This clonotype was counted between two and nine times. The CDR3 DNA reads TGTGCCAGCAGCTTAGATTCCGACCTCTACAATGAGCAGTTCTTC. Translated, it gives CASSLDSDLYNEQFF. This chain joins TRBV11-2 and TRBJ2-1, with no clear D. This CDR3 has 15 residues. CDR1 is SGHAT and CDR2 is FQNNGV in the germline V gene. Trimming removed 0 bases from V and 3 bases from J, with 9 bases in between.

This clonotype was seen only once. A junction boundary mismatches the germline segment, possibly from a read error. The CDR3: CASSLIRNTEPFF. CDR3 in DNA: TGTGCCAGCAGCTTAATCAGGAACACTGAACCTTTCTTT. This chain uses TRBV7-9 with TRBJ1-1; no definite D call. The germline V gene has CDR1 SEHNR and CDR2 FQNEAQ (reference sequence). The length of the CDR3 is 13 residues.

The sample holds a few counts of this clonotype. This rearrangement joins TRBV5-1 to TRBJ1-1; tentative D call: TRBD1 (5 bases). Germline CDR1 and CDR2: SGHRS and YFSETQ. V was cut by 0 bases and J by 6 bases, with 21 bases left in between. This CDR3 spans 17 amino acids. The CDR3 is CASSLDTGASDPPEAFF. The CDR3 region has the DNA TGCGCCAGCAGCTTGGATACCGGGGCTAGCGATCCGCCTGAAGCTTTCTTT.

J is TRBJ2-2 and V is TRBV6-5, with 8 bases identical to TRBD1. The trim removed 7 bases at V and 5 bases at J, leaving 12 bases unmatched. The CDR3 covers 16 residues. Germline-derived CDR1 and CDR2 are MNHEY and SVGAGI. The CDR3 DNA reads TGTGCCAGCAATTTTGGACAGGGAGTTAGGACCGGGGAGCTGTTTTTT. It codes for CASNFGQGVRTGELFF.

The chain is built from TRBV6-2 or TRBV6-3 and TRBJ2-2, with 9 bases identical to TRBD1. Germline V gene lookup returns CDR1 MNHEY and CDR2 SVGEGT. The CDR3 is made up of 16 amino acids. Losses at the gene ends were 5 bases for V and 1 base for J; bases not matched to a gene: 5. This CDR3 reads CASSKPGQGNTGELFF. The CDR3 DNA reads TGTGCCAGCAGTAAACCGGGACAGGGGAACACCGGGGAGCTGTTTTTT.